The next 22 T cell receptor beta chains were all read from a single sample in a study of CD8+ T cells in alopecia areata. Extraction of RNA preceded its reverse transcription into cDNA, which served as the sequencing template. Data came from immunoSEQ multiplex PCR; TCRdb stores just in-frame clones and leaves some out. The sample yields about 130,000 clones, nearly 55% seen once. The treatment here: oral pan-JAK inhibitor, 5-10 mg twice daily. This specimen consisted of CD8+ T cells sorted from blood, obtained at week 4, from a patient treated with tofacitinib. All receptors derive from a human donor with alopecia areata.

The chain combines TRBV10-3 with TRBJ1-1, with D possibly TRBD1 on 6 matching bases. Trimming cost V 3 bases and J 4 bases, with 9 bases left between them. Germline CDR1 ENHRY, CDR2 SYGVKD. This CDR3 is 13 amino acids long. This chain's CDR3 is CAISEGGGTEAFF. The CDR3 region has the DNA TGTGCCATCAGTGAAGGGGGAGGCACTGAAGCTTTCTTT.

V is TRBV7-2 and J is TRBJ1-1; D remains ambiguous. This CDR3 is 13 amino acids long. Germline V gives CDR1 SGHTA, CDR2 FQGNSA. The V end lost 7 bases, the J end lost 13 bases, and 22 bases lay between the germline ends. The CDR3 sequence is CASTFVELDVCFF. As DNA, the CDR3 is TGTGCCAGCACCTTCGTGGAGTTAGACGTTTGTTTCTTT.

This clone came up a few times. The gene calls are TRBV29-1 and TRBJ2-7; D not certain. The CDR3 is 13 residues long. V shed 7 bases and J shed 4 bases, with 17 bases lying between them. Germline CDR1 reads SQVTM; CDR2 reads ANQGSEA. The CDR3 protein is CSADGGSGYEQYF. In DNA, the CDR3 is TGCAGCGCCGATGGCGGCTCCGGATACGAGCAGTACTTC.

In its sample, this clone was seen a few times. The V and J genes are TRBV4-1 and TRBJ1-5; the D is unclear. V dropped 0 bases and J dropped 4 bases, with 10 bases sitting between them. The CDR3 extends over 15 amino acids. Looked up from germline, CDR1 is MGHRA and CDR2 is YSYEKL. CDR3 bases: TGCGCCAGCAGCCAAGACCTGGGTATAAATCAGCCCCAGCATTTT. It encodes CASSQDLGINQPQHF.

The chain carries TRBV5-1 and TRBJ1-1; a weak D match, TRBD1 (6 bases). Trimming left V 9 bases short and J 1 base short, with 13 bases between. There are 13 residues in the CDR3. CDR1 and CDR2 from the germline V gene are SGHRS and YFSETQ. CDR3 region: CATRGTGNTEAFF. In nucleotides, the CDR3 is TGCGCCACTAGGGGGACGGGGAACACTGAAGCTTTCTTT. The variable domain in full, with the rest retrieved from reference TRBV5-1 and TRBJ1-1, is KAGVTQTPRYLIKTRGQQVTLSCSPISGHRSVSWYQQTPGQGLQFLFEYFSETQRNKGNFPGRFSGRQFSNSRSEMNVSTLELGDSALYLCATRGTGNTEAFFGQGTRLTVV.

This chain links TRBV7-9 with TRBJ2-2; D is perhaps TRBD1 (5 bases). The CDR3 extends over 15 amino acids. V was trimmed by 2 bases and J by 2 bases, leaving 9 bases between them. The germline CDR1 and CDR2 sequences are SEHNR and FQNEAQ (reference sequence). The CDR3 spells CASSLRQGNTGELFF. DNA for the CDR3: TGTGCCAGCAGCTTACGTCAGGGAAACACCGGGGAGCTGTTTTTT.

This rearrangement joins TRBV4-1 to TRBJ1-5; TRBD1 matches 9 bases. Germline values: CDR1 MGHRA, CDR2 YSYEKL. The CDR3 sequence is 16 residues long. Losses at the gene ends were 4 bases for V and 2 bases for J; bases not matched to a gene: 6. CDR3 amino acids: CASSPTRTGGNQPQHF. The DNA of the CDR3 is TGCGCCAGCAGCCCTACCCGGACAGGGGGCAATCAGCCCCAGCATTTT.

This clone was seen only a few times. The CDR3 coding sequence is TGTGCCAGCGCGGGCGGTTACTACGAGCAGTACTTC. Protein: CASAGGYYEQYF. V is TRBV7-9 and J is TRBJ2-7, with TRBD2 as a possible D gene (5 bases). The CDR3 is made up of 12 amino acids. Germline values: CDR1 SEHNR, CDR2 FQNEAQ (reference sequence). Trimming shortened V by 8 bases and J by 3 bases, and 11 bases separated the two germline ends.

This clone was picked up one time. V usage is TRBV7-3 and J usage is TRBJ1-5; D is unclear. The CDR3 covers 16 residues. The ends were cut back, 4 bases at V and 7 bases at J, with 20 bases in the middle. Per germline, CDR1 SGHTA and CDR2 FQGTGA. The CDR3 region is CASSSTARASYQPQHF. CDR3 coding DNA: TGTGCCAGCAGCTCAACGGCAAGGGCGTCATACCAGCCCCAGCATTTT.

A few counts support this clone. The rearrangement links TRBV4-3 to TRBJ2-1; TRBD2 matches at 10 bases. This CDR3 contains 17 residues. V shed 0 bases and J 8 bases; nucleotides not matched to a gene: 10. Germline CDR1 LGHNA, CDR2 YSLEER. The CDR3 sequence is CASSQDLGAGGRYEQFF. The DNA for the CDR3 is TGCGCCAGCAGCCAAGATCTCGGAGCGGGAGGGCGATATGAGCAGTTCTTC.

The chain combines TRBV13 with TRBJ2-3; 9 bases map to TRBD1. The CDR3 has 16 residues. The trim removed 5 bases at V and 3 bases at J, leaving 9 bases unmatched. Germline V gives CDR1 PRHDT, CDR2 FYEKMQ (reference sequence). The CDR3 sequence is CASSPLGDRGTDTQYF. CDR3 coding DNA: TGTGCCAGCAGCCCTTTAGGTGACAGGGGGACAGATACGCAGTATTTT.

There are a few counts of this clone. The V call is TRBV2, the J call TRBJ2-3; possible D gene TRBD2, 5 bases. The V and J ends lost 6 bases and 2 bases respectively, with 12 bases between them. Per the germline V gene, CDR1 is SNHLY and CDR2 is FYNNEI. The CDR3 length is 14 residues. The CDR3 loop is CASREDWPTDTQYF. In nucleotides, the CDR3 is TGTGCCAGCAGGGAGGACTGGCCCACAGATACGCAGTATTTT.

This clone was observed a few times. The V call is TRBV6-6, the J call TRBJ2-3; D is unresolved. The CDR3 spans 14 residues. CDR1 is MNHNY and CDR2 is SVGAGI in the germline V gene (reference sequence). V lost 5 bases to trimming and J lost 0 bases, with 9 bases between them. CDR3 region: CASSMVLSTDTQYF. The CDR3 region has the DNA TGTGCCAGCAGTATGGTCCTTAGCACAGATACGCAGTATTTT.

This chain connects TRBV4-3 to TRBJ2-7, with D maybe TRBD1 (6 bases). The ends were cut back, 0 bases at V and 3 bases at J, with 12 bases in the middle. Germline V lookup: CDR1 LGHNA, CDR2 YSLEER. There are 15 residues in the CDR3. The CDR3 bases are TGCGCCAGCAGCCAAGATCGGACAGATGGCTACGAGCAGTACTTC. The encoded protein is CASSQDRTDGYEQYF.

The chain links TRBV6-6 to TRBJ1-2, with 9 positions matching TRBD1. This CDR3 is 13 amino acids long. Germline V gene sequence: CDR1 MNHNY, CDR2 SVGAGI (reference sequence). V lost 8 bases and J lost 6; bases outside the gene matches: 7. As DNA, the CDR3 is TGTGCCAGCGTGTCGGGACAGGGAAATGGCTACACCTTC. It specifies CASVSGQGNGYTF.

This clone was recorded a few times. The chain combines TRBV11-1 with TRBJ2-6; 11 nucleotides line up with TRBD1. The CDR3 runs to 19 residues. The V gene's germline CDR1 is SGHAT and CDR2 FQDESV (reference sequence). V lost 5 bases to trimming and J lost 0 bases; unmatched junction nucleotides: 9. In DNA form, the CDR3 reads TGTGCCAGCAGCGAGCCGGGACAGGGGGTTCTCTCTGGGGCCAACGTCCTGACTTTC. It specifies CASSEPGQGVLSGANVLTF.

This clone was observed a few times. V is TRBV29-1 and J is TRBJ2-6, with unresolved D. V was pared by 8 bases and J by 4 bases, with 9 bases between. The CDR3 runs 12 residues. The germline CDR1 and CDR2 sequences are SQVTM and ANQGSEA. CDR3 protein: CSLYLGANVLTF. The CDR3 DNA follows: TGCAGCCTCTATCTCGGGGCCAACGTCCTGACTTTC.

The V call is TRBV7-8, the J call TRBJ1-6; no clear D. The CDR3 contains 12 residues. Germline loops: CDR1 SGHVS, CDR2 FQNEAQ. V was trimmed by 1 base and J by 13 bases, leaving 8 bases between them. CDR3 nucleotides: TGTGCCAGCAGCTTAGGTCGGGGTCCCCTCCACTTT. Translating gives CASSLGRGPLHF.

The J gene is TRBJ2-7, the V gene TRBV13; unclear D gene. This CDR3 spans 14 amino acids. V gave up 4 bases and J gave up 3 bases, with 13 bases separating them. Germline CDR1 is PRHDT and CDR2 is FYEKMQ (reference sequence). CDR3 protein: CASSSGRIDYEQYF. The CDR3 DNA reads TGTGCCAGCAGCTCCGGACGGATTGACTACGAGCAGTACTTC.

The J gene is TRBJ1-5, the V gene TRBV5-6; D is perhaps TRBD1 (5 bases). Germline CDR1 and CDR2: SGHDT and YYEEEE. The CDR3 has 15 residues. V lost 2 bases and J 0 bases, leaving 9 bases between the germline ends. CDR3 DNA: TGTGCCAGCAGCTTCCGGGGCAATAGCAATCAGCCCCAGCATTTT. It translates to CASSFRGNSNQPQHF.

The genes are TRBV27 and TRBJ1-1; D possibly corresponds to TRBD1 (5 bases). The ends were cut back, 3 bases at V and 4 bases at J, with 9 bases in the middle. CDR3 length: 13 residues. The germline CDR1 and CDR2 sequences are MNHEY and SMNVEV (reference sequence). CDR3 sequence reads: CASSFAGVTEAFF. CDR3 DNA: TGTGCCAGCAGTTTTGCGGGGGTCACTGAAGCTTTCTTT.

The chain has TRBV19 and TRBJ2-7, with 10 bases identical to TRBD1. Germline-derived CDR1 and CDR2 are LNHDA and SQIVND (reference sequence). The CDR3 contains 15 residues. V shed 4 bases and J 5 bases; nucleotides not matched to a gene: 8. The CDR3 DNA reads TGTGCCAGTAGTACGGGGACAGGGGATGGCAACGAGCAGTACTTC. Translation: CASSTGTGDGNEQYF.